This T cell receptor beta chain was identified during a study of blood T cells in healthy people across ages (dated by TCRdb to 2013 to 2016). Some background on the complete study: In model experiments, template switching captured roughly one uniquely barcoded TCR beta cDNA molecule for every two T cells. Age-related changes in TCR beta repertoire diversity were measured in the study by deep sequencing normalized with unique cDNA molecular identifiers. Donors were grouped into four age groups: young (average about 15 years), middle-aged (over 35), aged (approximately 58) and long-lived (approximately 78). To avoid experimental bias, donors of different ages were randomly spread across the sequencing lanes. Two additional independent replicas of 1 million unique cDNA reads from the same blood draw were analyzed for two donors (one aged 18 to 30 and one aged 80 or older). What the authors observed across the whole study: Conclusive comparison of naive and antigen-experienced compartments was prevented by the profiling of bulk unsorted PBMCs. Total diversity estimates from one million sequenced T cells were considered lower bounds and underestimates. There was a strong correlation between observed TCR beta diversity and the percentage of naive T cells measured by flow cytometry. As age increased, observed TCR beta diversity per million T cells dropped in a roughly linear way, and a significant reduction was already evident by age approximately 40. Because donor CMV infection status was unknown, age-related changes in expanded clonotypes were potentially confounded. Compared with the aged group, the long-lived group had more naive CD4+ T cells, fewer expanded clones and increased TCR diversity, suggesting age selection.

Systemically healthy Caucasian individuals from Russia, approximately 39 in total and aged roughly 6 to 100 years, were included as donors. Each donor gave about 9.8 milliliters of peripheral blood, drawn into EDTA-treated Vacutainer tubes. Ficoll-Paque density-gradient centrifugation was used to isolate PBMCs, with at least 6 million obtained per sample. Total RNA was extracted from PBMCs with Trizol reagent, with at least 6 micrograms obtained per sample. For every donor, flow cytometry on a PBMC aliquot measured the percentage of naive CD45RAhigh/CD27high T cells. Comments on this clonotype: It lacks a known antigen. Per-nucleotide qualities are absent, and no much larger clonotype sits a single base away.

The library was built by means of 5' RACE. The sequencer listed for this sample is Illumina HiSeq 2500. A second PCR of roughly 6 to 11 cycles was performed with a sample-barcoded 5' primer and a J-beta primer mix. A template-switch 5' adaptor carrying 12 random nucleotides introduced a unique molecular identifier onto each TCR beta cDNA molecule. Each sample yielded at least 2.5 million CDR3-containing paired-end reads. The Mint cDNA synthesis kit, primed by a TRBC-specific oligonucleotide, was used to synthesize first-strand cDNA from all RNA. Following uracil-DNA glycosylase treatment, all cDNA underwent a first 18-cycle PCR with the universal primers M1SS and BC2_uni_R. Processing in the source paper ran as follows. Normalization of each sample was performed by random selection of 1 million high-quality reads, each carrying a distinct molecular identifier. Reads sharing molecular identifiers were discarded rather than binned into consensus sequences. MiTCR, with a Q25 quality threshold and the strictest error-elimination algorithm, was used for CDR3 identification, clonotype clustering and error correction. A nonparametric unseen species model with Euler transformation was used to estimate lower-bound total TCR beta diversity. TCRdb applied fastp at Q25 and MiXCR to the public reads, then kept only in-frame beta chains. Every entry covers one CDR3 protein and lists the most common genes and DNA from its rows. These V and J calls originate from TCRdb's pipeline instead of the authors' own analysis. The sample table contains about 650,000 distinct CDR3 sequences; only one count was recorded for over 40% of them. The top ten clones comprise 13% of the sample.

The germline V gene encodes CDR1 LGHNA and CDR2 YNFKEQ. V trim: 1 base; J trim: 5 bases; unmatched bases: 10. Reading from cysteine to phenylalanine, the CDR3 counts 16 amino acids. The kept DNA is CDR3 alone, 48 bases in frame from the first base. Rearrangement joined TRBV4-2 to TRBJ2-5; 7 middle bases align to TRBD2. The specimen sequenced was blood. The receptor comes from an elderly woman in good health. The CDR3 sequence is CASSQGGRERVETQYF. The nucleotide sequence is TGTGCCAGCAGCCAAGGAGGGCGGGAGCGAGTTGAGACCCAGTACTTC.